This T cell receptor beta chain was identified in a study of blood T cells in healthy people across ages. The CDR3 is made up of 11 amino acids. The germline CDR1 and CDR2 sequences are SEHNR and FQNEAQ (reference sequence). The V end lost 9 bases, the J end lost 9 bases, and 12 bases lay between the germline ends. Together with a sample-barcoded 5' primer, a J-beta primer mix was included in a second PCR lasting about 6 to 11 cycles. TCRdb reanalysed the 5' RACE reads using MiXCR and keeps one entry per CDR3 protein. The sample carries 1.4 million or so distinct CDR3 sequences, approximately 42% recorded once. Roughly 10 milliliters of peripheral blood were drawn from each donor into EDTA-treated tubes. Per sample, extraction of total RNA gave at least 5 micrograms in every case.

The TCR sequence derives from a woman aged 18-29 years in good health. The J gene is TRBJ1-5, the V gene TRBV7-9; no firm D call. Material for sequencing was blood. The CDR3 DNA is TGTGCCAGAGCCCGCGGCAGGCCCCAGCATTTT. Translated: CARARGRPQHF.